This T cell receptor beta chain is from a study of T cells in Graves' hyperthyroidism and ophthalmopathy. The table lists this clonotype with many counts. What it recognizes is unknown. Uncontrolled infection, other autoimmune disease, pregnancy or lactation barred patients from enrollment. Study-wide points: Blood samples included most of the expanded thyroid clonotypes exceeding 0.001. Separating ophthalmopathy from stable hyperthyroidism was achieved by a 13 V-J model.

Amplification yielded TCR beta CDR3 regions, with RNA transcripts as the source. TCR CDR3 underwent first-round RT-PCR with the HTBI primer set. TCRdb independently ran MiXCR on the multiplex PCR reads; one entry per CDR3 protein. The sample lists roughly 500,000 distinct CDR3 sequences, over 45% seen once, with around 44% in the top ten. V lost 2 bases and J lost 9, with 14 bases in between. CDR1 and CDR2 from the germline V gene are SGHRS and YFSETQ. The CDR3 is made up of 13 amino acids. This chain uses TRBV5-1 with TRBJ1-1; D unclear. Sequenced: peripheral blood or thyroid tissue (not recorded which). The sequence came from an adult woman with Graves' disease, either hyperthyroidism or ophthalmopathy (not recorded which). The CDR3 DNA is TGCGCCAGCAGCTTTAAAGGGCTGGCCCAAGCTTTCTTT. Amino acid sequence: CASSFKGLAQAFF.